The clone carrying this T cell receptor (beta chain) appeared a few times. Antigen: not known. The germline V gene encodes CDR1 SEHNR and CDR2 FQNEAQ (reference sequence). This CDR3 is 16 amino acids long. V lost 6 bases to trimming and J lost 4 bases; unmatched junction nucleotides: 11. Measured with immunoSEQ multiplex PCR; TCRdb has only the in-frame clones, and not every one. The table has nearly 300,000 clones, 70% to 80% seen once; the top ten hold roughly 5.7%. These data originate in a study of cytotoxic CD8 clonotypes in ibrutinib-treated CLL. Study results and limitations: Measured clonality at baseline was greater than in age-matched healthy donors and tracked with circulating CD8+ T-cell counts.

This sample comprised PBMCs, obtained at disease progression, from a patient treated with ibrutinib. This receptor was obtained from a human donor with chronic lymphocytic leukemia. The V call is TRBV7-9, the J call TRBJ1-2; 10 nucleotides align to TRBD1. This chain's CDR3 is CASRGKLGQGFYGYTF. In DNA, the CDR3 is TGTGCCAGCAGGGGGAAGTTGGGACAGGGGTTCTATGGCTACACCTTC.